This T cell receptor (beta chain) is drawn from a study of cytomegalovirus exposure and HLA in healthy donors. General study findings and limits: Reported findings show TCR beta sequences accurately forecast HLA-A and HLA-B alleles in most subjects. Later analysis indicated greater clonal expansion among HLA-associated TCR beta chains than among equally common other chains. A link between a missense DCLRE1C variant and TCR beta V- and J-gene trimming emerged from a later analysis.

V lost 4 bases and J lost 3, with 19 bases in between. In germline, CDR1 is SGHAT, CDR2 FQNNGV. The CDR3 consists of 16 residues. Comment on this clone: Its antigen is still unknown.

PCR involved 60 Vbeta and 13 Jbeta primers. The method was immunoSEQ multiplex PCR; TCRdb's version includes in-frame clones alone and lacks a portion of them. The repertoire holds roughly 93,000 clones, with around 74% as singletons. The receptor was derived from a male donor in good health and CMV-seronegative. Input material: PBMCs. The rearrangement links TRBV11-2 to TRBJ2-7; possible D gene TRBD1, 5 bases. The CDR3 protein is CASSWRNPGGHYEQYF. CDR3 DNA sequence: TGTGCCAGCAGCTGGAGAAATCCGGGTGGACACTACGAGCAGTACTTC.